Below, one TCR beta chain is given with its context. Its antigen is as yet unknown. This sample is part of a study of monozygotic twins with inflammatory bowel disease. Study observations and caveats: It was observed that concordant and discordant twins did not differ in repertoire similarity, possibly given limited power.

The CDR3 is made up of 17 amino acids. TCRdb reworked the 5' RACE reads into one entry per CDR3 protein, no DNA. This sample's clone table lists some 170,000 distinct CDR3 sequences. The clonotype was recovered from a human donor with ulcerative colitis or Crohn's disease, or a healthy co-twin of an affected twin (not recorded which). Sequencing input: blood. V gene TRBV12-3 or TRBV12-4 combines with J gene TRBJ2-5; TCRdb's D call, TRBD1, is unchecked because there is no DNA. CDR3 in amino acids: CASSHRGRWARQETQYF.